This T cell receptor beta chain was sequenced for a study of PD-1 blockade in classical Hodgkin lymphoma. Study results and caveats: Relapsed/refractory patients reportedly had the lowest baseline TCR diversity, below newly diagnosed patients, who were below healthy donors.

The CDR3 loop spans 18 amino acids. The V gene end was trimmed by 0 bases and the J gene end by 0 bases; junction bases not matched to a gene: 7. CDR1 MGHRA and CDR2 YSYEKL come from the germline V gene. The time point here: cycle 4 day 1 (C4D1), after 5 to 7 weeks of nivolumab. Following autologous stem cell transplantation, relapse occurred in every patient, and exposure to brentuximab vedotin varied. Magnetic negative selection was used to purify CD4+ T cells from PBMCs that had been thawed. In the case of this clone: Its antigen is not known.

The protocol was immunoSEQ multiplex PCR, while the TCRdb copy is restricted to in-frame clones and leaves out a portion. Of fewer than 20,000 clones in the sample, approximately 84% were seen once. V is TRBV4-1 and J is TRBJ1-5; 8 positions agree with TRBD1. Source: CD4+ T cells from blood, taken before the fourth cycle of nivolumab. This clonotype originated in a human donor with classical Hodgkin lymphoma. The CDR3 sequence is CASSQDDRGPLSNQPQHF. The CDR3 coding sequence is TGCGCCAGCAGCCAAGATGACAGGGGACCCCTTAGCAATCAGCCCCAGCATTTT.